The clone carrying this TCR beta chain was seen many times. Its antigen remains unknown. Primers used in a second PCR of about 6 to 12 cycles were a sample-barcoded 5' primer and a J-beta primer mix. Every single cDNA molecule received a tag from a template-switch adaptor with 12 random nucleotides. From the 5' RACE reads, TCRdb called clonotypes with MiXCR, one entry per CDR3 protein. The top ten clones hold around an eighth of a sample with roughly 930,000 distinct CDR3 sequences, roughly 43% of them seen once. V trimming: 6 bases; J trimming: 8 bases; junction bases outside the gene matches: 4. The CDR3 sequence is 14 residues long. In germline, CDR1 is MNHEY, CDR2 SVGEGT. The data are from a study of blood T cells in healthy people across ages. Overall study context: About one barcoded TCR beta cDNA was captured per two T cells.

General study results and limits: CMV status of donors was not determined, possibly confounding expanded clonotype changes. Researchers judged that diversity estimates from one million T cells fell short of true values.

This TCR came from a man younger than 45 in good health. Specimen: blood. J is TRBJ2-1 and V is TRBV6-2 or TRBV6-3; 13 bases are a match to TRBD2. CDR3 loop: CASSTSGGADEQFF. For the CDR3, the DNA is TGTGCCAGCAGCACTAGCGGGGGGGCCGATGAGCAGTTCTTC.